Presented here are 27 T cell receptor beta chains from one specimen sequenced in a study of post-analysis software for immune sequencing data. Carried by the TCR beta cDNA libraries were unique molecular identifiers. TCRdb reanalysed the PCR reads using MiXCR and keeps one entry per CDR3 protein. The sample consists of about 540,000 distinct CDR3 sequences, around a third of them appearing once. Their specific antigens are unknown. Study-wide results and limits: Roughly five TRBV segments were more frequent in patients than controls; TRBV5-6, TRBV5-1 and TRBV20-1 belonged to this group.

Source material: blood. These receptors were collected from a girl younger than 18 with multiple sclerosis.

The chain recombines TRBV3-1 with TRBJ2-3, with D perhaps matching TRBD1 or TRBD2 (5 bases each). Trimming left V 8 bases short and J 2 bases short, with 17 bases between. CDR3 size: 15 residues. CDR1 is LGHDT and CDR2 is YNNKEL in the germline V gene (reference sequence). The CDR3 sequence: CASAPGTFYTDTQYF. In DNA, the CDR3 is TGTGCCAGCGCACCCGGGACCTTTTACACAGATACGCAGTATTTT.

Many counts were recorded for this clonotype. V is TRBV20-1 and J is TRBJ2-3, with TRBD1 identical over 7 bases. V lost 1 base and J lost 5; bases outside the gene matches: 6. In germline, CDR1 is DFQATT, CDR2 SNEGSKA (reference sequence). The CDR3 spans 14 residues. The chain's CDR3 is CSARVGQRVDTQYF. For the CDR3, the DNA is TGCAGTGCTAGAGTGGGACAGCGTGTAGATACGCAGTATTTT.

This clonotype has only a few counts. This chain uses TRBV6-5 with TRBJ2-7; D unclear. The germline gives CDR1 MNHEY, CDR2 SVGAGI. This CDR3 has 13 amino acids. V lost 3 bases to trimming and J lost 2 bases, with 8 bases between them. The CDR3 loop is CASSYTRAYEQYF. CDR3 in DNA: TGTGCCAGCAGTTATACCAGAGCCTACGAGCAGTACTTC.

This chain joins TRBV4-1 and TRBJ2-1, with D perhaps TRBD1 (6 bases). This CDR3 region has 16 residues. CDR1 MGHRA and CDR2 YSYEKL come from the germline V gene. Trimming shortened V by 1 base and J by 8 bases, and 18 bases separated the two germline ends. The CDR3 protein is CASSQAQGTYADEQFF. CDR3 DNA: TGCGCCAGCAGCCAAGCTCAGGGGACCTACGCCGATGAGCAGTTCTTC.

This clonotype was detected a few times. V and J are TRBV5-1 and TRBJ2-2; D unclear. The CDR3 covers 14 residues. Germline V CDR1 and CDR2: SGHRS, YFSETQ. V was shortened by 0 bases and J by 0 bases, with 3 bases between the two germline ends. Here the CDR3 DNA reads TGCGCCAGCAGCTTGGTCGCGAACACCGGGGAGCTGTTTTTT. Amino acids: CASSLVANTGELFF.

V gene TRBV27 combines with J gene TRBJ1-5; the D is unclear. CDR3 length: 14 amino acids. Trimming left V 2 bases short and J 6 bases short, with 11 bases between. CDR1 and CDR2 (germline): MNHEY, SMNVEV (reference sequence). CDR3 amino acids: CASSLRQFGQPQHF. The CDR3 nucleotides are TGTGCCAGCAGTTTAAGGCAGTTTGGTCAGCCCCAGCATTTT.

The chain recombines TRBV7-2 with TRBJ1-1, with unresolved D. The germline V and J ends were trimmed by 4 bases and 10 bases, with 16 bases remaining between them. Germline CDR1 reads SGHTA; CDR2 reads FQGNSA. The CDR3 runs to 13 residues. This chain's CDR3 is CASSSAGGYGAFF. The CDR3 bases are TGTGCCAGCAGCTCCGCCGGCGGTTACGGAGCTTTCTTT.

This chain links TRBV6-4 with TRBJ1-1, with 7 bases fitting TRBD1. Germline CDR1 reads MRHNA; CDR2 reads SNTAGT. V lost 6 bases, J lost 3 bases, and 4 bases stayed unmatched. This CDR3 is built from 13 residues. CDR3 DNA: TGTGCCAGCAGGTCAGGGGGTTACACTGAAGCTTTCTTT. Translating gives CASRSGGYTEAFF.

CDR3 coding DNA: TGTGCCAGCAGCCAAGATAGCGCGGCCGGGGAGCTGTTTTTT. Residues: CASSQDSAAGELFF. The chain links TRBV4-2 to TRBJ2-2; TRBD2 might be the D (5 bases). The CDR3 spans 14 residues. Per germline, CDR1 LGHNA and CDR2 YNFKEQ. V shed 0 bases and J shed 6 bases, with 8 bases lying between them.

This chain uses TRBV15 with TRBJ1-5; D may be TRBD1 (6 bases). Germline V gives CDR1 LNHNV, CDR2 YYDKDF (reference sequence). This CDR3 is 17 amino acids long. The germline V and J ends were trimmed by 1 base and 6 bases, with 19 bases remaining between them. This CDR3 reads CATSRGGQGRDGQPQHF. CDR3 DNA: TGTGCCACCAGCAGAGGGGGTCAGGGGCGGGATGGTCAGCCCCAGCATTTT.

This clonotype was found a few times. The chain carries TRBV25-1 and TRBJ1-4; 8 bases are a match to TRBD1. The ends lost 5 bases at V and 8 bases at J; junction bases unmatched: 4. Germline V gene sequence: CDR1 MGHDK, CDR2 SYGVNS. This CDR3 comprises 13 residues. This CDR3 reads CASSNRQGEKLFF. The CDR3 DNA follows: TGTGCCAGCAGTAACAGACAGGGGGAAAAACTGTTTTTT.

The rearrangement uses TRBV9 and TRBJ1-5; TRBD1 agrees at 9 bases. CDR3 size: 15 residues. V lost 0 bases, J lost 8 bases, and 6 bases stayed unmatched. The V gene's germline CDR1 is SGDLS and CDR2 YYNGEE. The CDR3 region has the DNA TGTGCCAGCAGCGTAGGACAGGGGGGAAGTGAGCCCCAGCATTTT. Its protein product is CASSVGQGGSEPQHF.

The CDR3 is CSAPPAGGADTQYF. The CDR3 DNA reads TGCAGTGCTCCCCCAGCGGGGGGGGCAGATACGCAGTATTTT. V usage is TRBV20-1 and J usage is TRBJ2-3; TRBD2 aligns across 10 bases. Germline V lookup: CDR1 DFQATT, CDR2 SNEGSKA (reference sequence). The junction had 6 bases not matched to a gene; V was cut back by 5 bases and J by 4 bases. The CDR3 length is 14 residues.

This chain links TRBV15 with TRBJ2-5; 7 nucleotides match TRBD1. Losses at the gene ends were 8 bases for V and 4 bases for J; bases not matched to a gene: 1. The CDR3 sequence is 11 residues long. The germline V gene has CDR1 LNHNV and CDR2 YYDKDF (reference sequence). CDR3 in amino acids: CATRDRETQYF. CDR3 DNA sequence: TGTGCCACCCGGGACAGAGAGACCCAGTACTTC.

This clonotype was found once. The chain links TRBV25-1 to TRBJ1-5; D is uncertain. Germline V gene lookup returns CDR1 MGHDK and CDR2 SYGVNS. The CDR3 contains 16 residues. V lost 4 bases, J lost 6 bases, and 19 bases lay in between. DNA for the CDR3: TGTGCCAGCAGTGGTGACGAGGGATGGGTCCGTCAGCCCCAGCATTTT. Translating it yields CASSGDEGWVRQPQHF.

This clonotype was counted only a few times. The chain couples TRBV5-1 to TRBJ1-1, with no clear D. Germline V gene data show CDR1 as SGHRS and CDR2 as YFSETQ. V was cut by 0 bases and J by 3 bases, with 9 bases left in between. The CDR3 runs to 14 residues. CDR3 protein: CASSLEAGHTEAFF. DNA of the CDR3: TGCGCCAGCAGCTTGGAGGCAGGTCACACTGAAGCTTTCTTT.

This chain links TRBV7-2 with TRBJ2-3; perhaps TRBD1 as D (6 bases). The CDR3 spans 15 residues. In germline, CDR1 is SGHTA, CDR2 FQGNSA. The ends were cut back, 5 bases at V and 0 bases at J, with 12 bases in the middle. In DNA, the CDR3 is TGTGCCAGCAGCCGCCGGACAGAAAGCACAGATACGCAGTATTTT. Protein product: CASSRRTESTDTQYF.

This clonotype was seen a few times. V is TRBV7-6 and J is TRBJ1-1; 8 nucleotides agree with TRBD1. CDR1 is SGHVS, CDR2 FNYEAQ, per germline. V trimming: 2 bases; J trimming: 7 bases; junction bases outside the gene matches: 9. CDR3 length equals 15 residues. The CDR3: CASSLTRTGRVEAFF. The DNA for the CDR3 is TGTGCCAGCAGCTTAACTAGGACAGGGAGGGTTGAAGCTTTCTTT.

This clonotype was picked up a small number of times. The gene calls are TRBV11-2 and TRBJ2-5, with 9 bases matching TRBD2. The DNA end lines up better with TRBJ2-7; the J call may be wrong. The CDR3 is 18 residues long. Looked up from germline, CDR1 is SGHAT and CDR2 is FQNNGV. As DNA, the CDR3 is TGTGCCAGCAGCTCCATTAGAGGCAGGAGCGGGGGGCCCTACGAGCAGTACTTC. This codes for CASSSIRGRSGGPYEQYF.

CDR3 sequence reads: CATSVTGQPITQYF. The CDR3 DNA follows: TGTGCCACCAGTGTAACAGGACAGCCAATTACGCAGTATTTT. J is TRBJ2-3 and V is TRBV24-1; a weak D match, TRBD1 (6 bases). Germline V CDR1 and CDR2: KGHDR, SFDVKD. The CDR3 runs to 14 residues. V lost 5 bases and J 8 bases, leaving 16 bases between the germline ends.

CDR3 bases: TGTGCCAGCAGCTTAGCCCCGAGGGGAAGGAGAAGAAACACCATATATTTT. This codes for CASSLAPRGRRRNTIYF. The J gene is TRBJ1-3, the V gene TRBV7-9; maybe TRBD1 (5 bases). The germline V gene has CDR1 SEHNR and CDR2 FQNEAQ (reference sequence). This CDR3 contains 17 residues. Trimming pared 0 bases from V and 5 bases from J, leaving 17 bases between. Full variable domain (rest looked up from reference TRBV7-9 and TRBJ1-3): DTGVSQNPRHKITKRGQNVTFRCDPISEHNRLYWYRQTLGQGPEFLTYFQNEAQLEKSRLLSDRFSAERPKGSFSTLEIQRTEQGDSAMYLCASSLAPRGRRRNTIYFGEGSWLTVV.

The rearrangement joins TRBV12-3 or TRBV12-4 to TRBJ1-2; 7 bases are a match to TRBD1. V lost 5 bases to trimming and J lost 4 bases; unmatched junction nucleotides: 7. This CDR3 spans 14 amino acids. CDR3: CASSLQQGLYGYTF. DNA for the CDR3: TGTGCCAGCAGTCTACAACAGGGGCTCTATGGCTACACCTTC.

A word on this clonotype: A junction end diverges from the germline sequence, so it may reflect a read error. The chain recombines TRBV5-1 with TRBJ1-2; D not resolved. The CDR3 runs to 13 residues. The V gene's germline CDR1 is SGHRS and CDR2 YFSETQ. The CDR3 nucleotides read TGCGCCAGCAGCTTGGAGGGTAACGATGGCTACACCTTC. It translates to CASSLEGNDGYTF.

V gene TRBV7-2 combines with J gene TRBJ2-2, with TRBD2 matching over 12 bases. In germline, CDR1 is SGHTA, CDR2 FQGNSA. Unmatched junction bases numbered 13, after V lost 5 bases and J lost 0 bases. The CDR3 has 20 amino acids. The CDR3 here is CASSPRPASGGGTNTGELFF. As DNA, the CDR3 is TGTGCCAGCAGCCCCCGACCGGCTAGCGGGGGGGGAACGAACACCGGGGAGCTGTTTTTT.

This clonotype appeared many times. The chain combines TRBV20-1 with TRBJ1-2, with D possibly TRBD1 on 5 matching bases. CDR3 length: 14 amino acids. With 6 bases removed from V and 2 bases from J, the gap between germline ends came to 16 bases. Germline assignment: CDR1 DFQATT and CDR2 SNEGSKA (reference sequence). The CDR3 DNA follows: TGCAGTGCCCAGGGAGGGGTCGCGAACTATGGCTACACCTTC. It yields the protein CSAQGGVANYGYTF.

This clonotype was observed a handful of times. The V call is TRBV20-1, the J call TRBJ1-2; unclear D gene. The V end was cut by 0 bases, the J end by 4 bases, with 9 bases between. The CDR3 sequence is 13 residues long. Germline V gives CDR1 DFQATT, CDR2 SNEGSKA (reference sequence). CDR3 nucleotide sequence: TGCAGTGCTAGAGACTCGGGTATCTATGGCTACACCTTC. Translation gives CSARDSGIYGYTF.

The table lists this clonotype with a few counts. The V and J genes are TRBV5-6 and TRBJ2-7; TRBD1 matches 7 bases. CDR3 length: 14 amino acids. V trimming: 3 bases; J trimming: 5 bases; junction bases outside the gene matches: 8. Germline-derived CDR1 and CDR2 are SGHDT and YYEEEE. The CDR3 reads CASSWNDRVNEQYF. DNA of the CDR3: TGTGCCAGCAGCTGGAATGACAGGGTTAACGAGCAGTACTTC.